This passage covers 5 T cell receptor beta chains from one sample sequenced in a study of blood T cell repertoires in COVID-19. Using immunoSEQ multiplex PCR, the repertoire was profiled, and TCRdb retains in-frame clones only, with some absent. Among approximately 280,000 clones listed, 90% were seen once. Sequenced sample: PBMCs or T cells enriched from blood (not recorded which). The receptors were sampled from a woman between 18 and 30 years old with acute COVID-19.

The chain has TRBV19 and TRBJ2-1; 12 bases align to TRBD1. CDR3 length equals 16 residues. The J segment lost 8 bases and the V segment lost 7 bases, leaving 12 bases of the junction unmatched. CDR1 is LNHDA and CDR2 is SQIVND in the germline V gene (reference sequence). The CDR3 nucleotides are TGTGCCAGTAAGTCTCGAGGGACAGGGGGCTTGCATGAGCAGTTCTTC. Its translation: CASKSRGTGGLHEQFF.

The V and J genes are TRBV27 and TRBJ1-1; D uncertain. Per the germline V gene, CDR1 is MNHEY and CDR2 is SMNVEV (reference sequence). The CDR3 has 13 residues. Trimming removed 10 bases from V and 0 bases from J, with 12 bases in between. The CDR3 nucleotides are TGTGCCACCAAGCGGACGGTGAACACTGAAGCTTTCTTT. This codes for CATKRTVNTEAFF.

The genes are TRBV11-2 and TRBJ1-2, with D unresolved. The CDR3 totals 14 residues. The V gene lost 1 base and the J gene lost 4 bases, with 10 bases spanning the gap. The V gene's germline CDR1 is SGHAT and CDR2 FQNNGV. The CDR3 nucleotides read TGTGCCAGCAGCTTAGGTCGGTATAGCTATGGCTACACCTTC. Its translation: CASSLGRYSYGYTF.

V gene TRBV11-2 combines with J gene TRBJ2-2; D call uncertain. Trimming stripped 1 base from V and 12 bases from J, with 21 bases between. In germline, CDR1 is SGHAT, CDR2 FQNNGV. The CDR3 has 16 residues. The CDR3 DNA sequence: TGTGCCAGCAGCTTAGTGCGGATCCTTTCACCCGCTAAGCTGTTTTTT. It yields the protein CASSLVRILSPAKLFF.

In DNA, the CDR3 is TGTGCCAGCAGACAGAACACCGGGGAGCTGTTTTTT. Translation: CASRQNTGELFF. This chain joins TRBV5-5 and TRBJ2-2; D unresolved. The germline V gene has CDR1 SGHKS and CDR2 YYEKEE (reference sequence). The germline V and J ends were trimmed by 5 bases and 1 base, with 3 bases remaining between them. The CDR3 has 12 amino acids.